Listed here are 32 T cell receptor beta chains from one sample, sequenced in a study of early T cells in non-severe SARS-CoV-2 infection. From the 5' RACE reads, TCRdb called clonotypes with MiXCR, one entry per CDR3 protein. The profile shows about 80,000 distinct CDR3 sequences, 12% of them singletons. Sample: whole blood. Receptors were obtained from an adult who was a healthcare worker with PCR-confirmed SARS-CoV-2 infection or an uninfected control (not recorded which).

About this clonotype itself: This could be a read error, since a much larger clone is one nucleotide away. The rearrangement uses TRBV5-4 and TRBJ1-2; D not resolved. In germline, CDR1 is SGHNT, CDR2 YYREEE (reference sequence). This CDR3 has 14 residues. The CDR3 spells CASSPLNSNYGYPF. The CDR3 DNA sequence: TGTGCCAGCAGCCCACTGAACTCTAACTATGGCTACCCCTTC.

This clonotype has a count of ten or more. The gene calls are TRBV5-1 and TRBJ2-2; 11 nucleotides align to TRBD1. V shed 0 bases and J 6 bases; nucleotides not matched to a gene: 4. This CDR3 contains 16 residues. The V gene's germline CDR1 is SGHRS and CDR2 YFSETQ. The CDR3 nucleotides read TGCGCCAGCAGCTTGGTTCCGGGACAGGGGGCCGGGGAGCTGTTTTTT. It specifies CASSLVPGQGAGELFF.

This clonotype was counted ten times or more. The CDR3 loop is CASSQARPNSYEQYF. Here the CDR3 DNA reads TGTGCCAGCAGCCAAGCTAGGCCCAACTCCTACGAGCAGTACTTC. The chain has TRBV4-2 and TRBJ2-7; D gene ambiguous. Germline assignment: CDR1 LGHNA and CDR2 YNFKEQ. The CDR3 runs to 15 residues. V dropped 1 base and J dropped 0 bases, with 10 bases sitting between them.

The chain is built from TRBV12-5 and TRBJ1-1, with D tentatively TRBD1 (5 bases). This CDR3 has 16 residues. Germline values: CDR1 LGHNT, CDR2 FRNRAP. Trimming shortened V by 0 bases and J by 0 bases, and 11 bases separated the two germline ends. The chain's CDR3 is CASGLVLGAMNTEAFF. In DNA, the CDR3 is TGTGCTAGTGGTTTGGTACTTGGGGCCATGAACACTGAAGCTTTCTTT.

This clonotype was observed many times. One junction end disagrees with the germline gene, perhaps due to a read error. J is TRBJ1-1 and V is TRBV30; D not certain. Germline V CDR1 and CDR2: GTSNPN, SVGIG (reference sequence). The CDR3 consists of 13 residues. The CDR3 sequence: CAWSRVQQPEAFF. The CDR3 DNA sequence: TGCGCCTGGAGCCGCGTGCAGCAGCCTGAAGCTTTCTTT.

This clonotype has a count of ten or more. The rearrangement uses TRBV7-3 and TRBJ2-1, with TRBD2 as a possible D gene (6 bases). Germline CDR1 reads SGHTA; CDR2 reads FQGTGA. This CDR3 comprises 16 residues. Trimming cost V 3 bases and J 8 bases, with 20 bases left between them. The CDR3 DNA sequence: TGTGCCAGCAGCTTCGGCCTCATTGGAGGGTCGCATGAGCAGTTCTTC. This sequence encodes CASSFGLIGGSHEQFF. Together with reference TRBV7-3 and TRBJ2-1, the CDR3 gives the full variable domain: GAGVSQTPSNKVTEKGKYVELRCDPISGHTALYWYRQSLGQGPEFLIYFQGTGAADDSGLPNDRFFAVRPEGSVSTLKIQRTERGDSAVYLCASSFGLIGGSHEQFFGPGTRLTVL.

In its sample, this clonotype was seen many times. This chain uses TRBV2 with TRBJ2-7, with TRBD1 as a possible D gene (6 bases). The germline V and J ends were trimmed by 7 bases and 3 bases, with 13 bases remaining between them. This CDR3 is 13 amino acids long. Germline CDR1 SNHLY, CDR2 FYNNEI. CDR3 region: CASTWGQDYEQYF. The CDR3 DNA sequence: TGTGCCAGCACTTGGGGGCAGGACTACGAGCAGTACTTC.

V gene TRBV4-1 combines with J gene TRBJ2-3; 9 nucleotides align to TRBD1. With 0 bases clipped from V and 3 bases from J, the junction kept 7 bases outside the gene matches. The germline V gene has CDR1 MGHRA and CDR2 YSYEKL. The length of the CDR3 is 17 residues. The CDR3, as DNA: TGCGCCAGCAGCCAAGATCAGGGGACAGGGCGGACAGATACGCAGTATTTT. Translating it yields CASSQDQGTGRTDTQYF.

The rearrangement links TRBV18 to TRBJ1-1; unclear D gene. Germline CDR1 and CDR2: KGHSH and LQKENI. The V end lost 2 bases, the J end lost 0 bases, and 4 bases lay between the germline ends. CDR3 length equals 13 residues. The CDR3 DNA reads TGTGCCAGCTCACCAATCATGAACACTGAAGCTTTCTTT. It codes for CASSPIMNTEAFF.

In this sample, this clonotype turned up many times. This sequence joins TRBV7-2 and TRBJ2-1, with D uncertain. Per germline, CDR1 SGHTA and CDR2 FQGNSA. Trimming shortened V by 5 bases and J by 8 bases, and 10 bases separated the two germline ends. This CDR3 has 12 residues. CDR3 amino acids: CASSPPADEQFF. CDR3 DNA sequence: TGTGCCAGCAGCCCACCGGCGGATGAGCAGTTCTTC.

This clonotype was picked up a small number of times. The rearrangement uses TRBV6-5 and TRBJ2-2; 11 bases agree with TRBD2. The ends lost 7 bases at V and 8 bases at J; junction bases unmatched: 9. CDR3 size: 15 residues. Per the germline V gene, CDR1 is MNHEY and CDR2 is SVGAGI. In nucleotides, the CDR3 is TGTGCCAGCACACCGCTAGCGGGAGGTGCTGGGGAGCTGTTTTTT. This sequence encodes CASTPLAGGAGELFF.

The V gene is TRBV4-1, the J gene TRBJ1-5; a possible D gene is TRBD1 (5 bases). The CDR3 loop spans 15 amino acids. V was clipped by 2 bases and J by 0 bases, with 8 bases between them. The germline V gene has CDR1 MGHRA and CDR2 YSYEKL. The CDR3 sequence is CASSQFDSSNQPQHF. CDR3 sequence (DNA): TGCGCCAGCAGCCAATTCGACAGTAGCAATCAGCCCCAGCATTTT.

The J gene is TRBJ2-2, the V gene TRBV7-8; D perhaps matches TRBD2 (7 bases). This CDR3 is 16 amino acids long. V was shortened by 0 bases and J by 6 bases, with 14 bases between the two germline ends. CDR1 is SGHVS, CDR2 FQNEAQ, per germline. Written as DNA, the CDR3 is TGTGCCAGCAGCTTAGCGGGGGGGCACATATCCGGGGAGCTGTTTTTT. It yields the protein CASSLAGGHISGELFF.

Only a few counts were recorded for this clonotype. The chain joins TRBV6-6 to TRBJ1-1, with 9 bases aligning to TRBD1. The trim removed 8 bases at V and 5 bases at J, leaving 9 bases unmatched. CDR1 and CDR2 (germline): MNHNY, SVGAGI (reference sequence). The CDR3 covers 14 residues. CDR3 sequence reads: CASETGTGLTEAFF. The CDR3 DNA is TGTGCCAGCGAAACCGGGACAGGGCTTACTGAAGCTTTCTTT.

This clonotype came up a few times. This chain links TRBV6-5 with TRBJ1-2; no reliable D call. Trimming shortened V by 0 bases and J by 6 bases, and 8 bases separated the two germline ends. Germline V lookup: CDR1 MNHEY, CDR2 SVGAGI. CDR3 length equals 13 residues. CDR3 sequence reads: CASSYSHRDGYTF. CDR3 nucleotides: TGTGCCAGCAGTTACTCTCACCGAGATGGCTACACCTTC.

Points on this clonotype: A much larger clone lies a single base off, so this may be a read error. The CDR3 bases are TGTGCCAGCAGAAATATCCCAGCAGGGTGGATACAAGAGACCCAGTACTTC. It yields the protein CASRNIPAGWIQETQYF. V gene TRBV7-8 combines with J gene TRBJ2-5, with a weak D call TRBD1 (5 bases). The germline CDR1 and CDR2 sequences are SGHVS and FQNEAQ. The V gene lost 6 bases and the J gene lost 2 bases, with 22 bases spanning the gap. This CDR3 is 17 amino acids long.

In this sample, this clonotype turned up many times. The CDR3 sequence is CSARTGQGLLDTQYF. In DNA, the CDR3 is TGCAGTGCTAGAACGGGACAGGGGCTGTTGGATACGCAGTATTTT. This chain joins TRBV20-1 and TRBJ2-3, with 10 bases identical to TRBD1. This CDR3 region has 15 residues. J gave up 6 bases and V 2 bases, and 8 bases lay outside the gene matches. Germline values: CDR1 DFQATT, CDR2 SNEGSKA (reference sequence).

This clonotype came up a few times. V and J are TRBV3-1 and TRBJ2-5, with 11 bases aligning to TRBD2. The CDR3 totals 15 residues. The trim removed 4 bases at V and 12 bases at J, leaving 13 bases unmatched. Germline V gene sequence: CDR1 LGHDT, CDR2 YNNKEL (reference sequence). The CDR3 reads CASSRRLAGSRGEYF. The CDR3 DNA sequence: TGTGCCAGCAGCCGACGACTAGCGGGGTCCCGGGGGGAGTACTTC.

This clonotype was observed a few times. This chain connects TRBV7-3 to TRBJ1-1, with TRBD1 matching 10 bases. The CDR3 spans 16 residues. With 5 bases clipped from V and 3 bases from J, the junction kept 9 bases outside the gene matches. CDR1 and CDR2 (germline): SGHTA, FQGTGA. In DNA form, the CDR3 reads TGTGCCAGCAGCCCGGGGACAGGGGTACGGGACACTGAAGCTTTCTTT. As protein: CASSPGTGVRDTEAFF.

This clonotype was found many times. The rearrangement uses TRBV7-9 and TRBJ2-7; TRBD1 or TRBD2 may be the D gene (6 bases each). Per germline, CDR1 SEHNR and CDR2 FQNEAQ (reference sequence). The CDR3 consists of 16 residues. V was trimmed by 5 bases and J by 4 bases, leaving 21 bases between them. The CDR3 loop is CASSNRVAGRGYEQYF. CDR3 DNA sequence: TGTGCCAGCAGCAATAGGGTGGCGGGAAGGGGGTACGAGCAGTACTTC.

Concerning this clonotype itself: A much larger clone sits a single nucleotide away, making a read error possible. The V call is TRBV24-1, the J call TRBJ2-2; maybe TRBD2 (6 bases). From germline, CDR1 is KGHDR and CDR2 SFDVKD. CDR3 length: 17 amino acids. The CDR3 here is CATSDFRGLKRTGKLFF. The CDR3 nucleotides are TGTGCCACCAGTGATTTCCGTGGACTAAAAAGGACCGGGAAGCTGTTTTTT.

This clonotype was found many times. The V call is TRBV6-1, the J call TRBJ2-7; TRBD1 matches 7 bases. This CDR3 spans 15 amino acids. Unmatched junction bases numbered 12, after V lost 3 bases and J lost 7 bases. Per the germline V gene, CDR1 is MNHNS and CDR2 is SASEGT. The CDR3 DNA reads TGTGCCAGCAGTGAGAGGGCTACTGACAGGGAAGAGCAGTACTTC. Its protein product is CASSERATDREEQYF.

This clonotype was counted many times. This sequence joins TRBV19 and TRBJ2-7; D remains unclear. CDR1 LNHDA and CDR2 SQIVND come from the germline V gene (reference sequence). The CDR3 spans 12 residues. Trimming stripped 7 bases from V and 4 bases from J, with 11 bases between. CDR3 bases: TGTGCCAGTAAGGTCTTGAGATACGAGCAGTACTTC. This translates into CASKVLRYEQYF.

This clonotype was detected ten times or more. The CDR3 sequence is CASSRDTSNTEAFF. DNA for the CDR3: TGCGCCAGCAGCCGGGACACGTCGAACACTGAAGCTTTCTTT. This rearrangement joins TRBV5-1 to TRBJ1-1, with a weak D call TRBD1 (6 bases). CDR3 length equals 14 residues. Trimming stripped 4 bases from V and 1 base from J, with 11 bases between. The germline V gene has CDR1 SGHRS and CDR2 YFSETQ.

This clonotype has a count of ten or more. This rearrangement joins TRBV7-9 to TRBJ2-5; a weak D match, TRBD1 (5 bases). The ends were cut back, 2 bases at V and 6 bases at J, with 13 bases in the middle. The germline gives CDR1 SEHNR, CDR2 FQNEAQ (reference sequence). The CDR3 is 14 residues long. The CDR3 sequence: CASSLTGPGKTQYF. CDR3 DNA: TGTGCCAGCAGCTTAACCGGCCCAGGGAAGACCCAGTACTTC.

This clonotype was observed many times. The chain combines TRBV5-1 with TRBJ2-5, with D possibly TRBD1 on 5 matching bases. Trimming took 6 bases from V and 0 from J, leaving 15 bases between them. Germline V gene sequence: CDR1 SGHRS, CDR2 YFSETQ. The CDR3 has 15 residues. In nucleotides, the CDR3 is TGCGCCAGCAAACAGGCCCAGACGAACCAAGAGACCCAGTACTTC. Translated: CASKQAQTNQETQYF. The entire variable domain, with the rest obtained from reference TRBV5-1 and TRBJ2-5, is as follows: KAGVTQTPRYLIKTRGQQVTLSCSPISGHRSVSWYQQTPGQGLQFLFEYFSETQRNKGNFPGRFSGRQFSNSRSEMNVSTLELGDSALYLCASKQAQTNQETQYFGPGTRLLVL.

This clonotype was recorded many times. V and J are TRBV4-2 and TRBJ2-1; D is unresolved. Germline loops: CDR1 LGHNA, CDR2 YNFKEQ. The CDR3 is 15 amino acids. The ends were cut back, 0 bases at V and 9 bases at J, with 15 bases in the middle. The CDR3 coding sequence is TGTGCCAGCAGCCAAGATCCCGATGGGTTGGCTGAGCAGTTCTTC. It encodes CASSQDPDGLAEQFF.

This clonotype was counted at least ten times. V gene TRBV11-1 combines with J gene TRBJ1-2; 11 bases are a match to TRBD1. The CDR3 is 14 amino acids. With 3 bases clipped from V and 8 bases from J, the junction kept 5 bases outside the gene matches. The germline gives CDR1 SGHAT, CDR2 FQDESV (reference sequence). CDR3 sequence: CASSFGQGARGYTF. The CDR3 DNA reads as TGTGCCAGCAGCTTCGGACAGGGGGCGCGCGGCTACACCTTC.

This clonotype was seen a few times. The gene calls are TRBV5-1 and TRBJ2-6; the D gene is possibly TRBD2 (5 bases). CDR1 and CDR2 from the germline V gene are SGHRS and YFSETQ. The CDR3 is 16 residues long. Trimming removed 2 bases at V and 4 bases at J, with 13 bases between. CDR3 sequence: CASSLKGVAGANVLTF. The DNA for the CDR3 is TGCGCCAGCAGCTTAAAGGGAGTAGCGGGGGCCAACGTCCTGACTTTC.

This clonotype was seen more than once but under ten times. CDR3 region: CASSLGASFMRGQEQYF. The CDR3 bases are TGTGCCAGCAGCTTAGGCGCTAGTTTTATGCGGGGGCAAGAGCAGTACTTC. The chain has TRBV28 and TRBJ2-7; possible D gene TRBD2, 7 bases. The CDR3 sequence is 17 residues long. Trimming took off 6 bases at V and 7 bases at J, with 28 bases between the two ends. Germline V gene data show CDR1 as MDHEN and CDR2 as SYDVKM.

This clonotype has just a few counts. The CDR3: CASNTLGGRTGELFF. In nucleotides, the CDR3 is TGTGCCAGCAATACCCTAGGGGGTCGCACCGGGGAGCTGTTTTTT. The chain employs TRBV12-3 or TRBV12-4 and TRBJ2-2; perhaps TRBD1 as D (6 bases). Trimming took off 7 bases at V and 4 bases at J, with 16 bases between the two ends. The CDR3 totals 15 residues.

CDR3 residues: CASSLIGGQFF. For the CDR3, the DNA is TGTGCCAGCAGCTTAATCGGCGGACAGTTCTTC. The chain employs TRBV11-2 and TRBJ2-1; no reliable D call. The CDR3 is 11 amino acids. The V and J ends lost 2 bases and 13 bases respectively, with 9 bases between them. The germline CDR1 and CDR2 sequences are SGHAT and FQNNGV.